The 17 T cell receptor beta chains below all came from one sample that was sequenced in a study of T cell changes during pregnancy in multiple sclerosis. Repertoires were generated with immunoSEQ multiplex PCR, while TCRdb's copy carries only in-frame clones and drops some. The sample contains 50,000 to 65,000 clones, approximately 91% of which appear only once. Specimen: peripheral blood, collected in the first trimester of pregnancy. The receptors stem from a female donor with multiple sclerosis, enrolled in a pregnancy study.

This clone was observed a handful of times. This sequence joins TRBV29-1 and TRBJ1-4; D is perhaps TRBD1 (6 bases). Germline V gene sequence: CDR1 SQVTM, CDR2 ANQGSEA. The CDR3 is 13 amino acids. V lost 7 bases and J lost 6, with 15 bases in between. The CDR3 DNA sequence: TGCAGCGCCCGGACAGCTACTGATGAAAAACTGTTTTTT. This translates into CSARTATDEKLFF. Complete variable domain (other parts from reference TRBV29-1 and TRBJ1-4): SAVISQKPSRDICQRGTSLTIQCQVDSQVTMMFWYRQQPGQSLTLIATANQGSEATYESGFVIDKFPISRPNLTFSTLTVSNMSPEDSSIYLCSARTATDEKLFFGSGTQLSVL.

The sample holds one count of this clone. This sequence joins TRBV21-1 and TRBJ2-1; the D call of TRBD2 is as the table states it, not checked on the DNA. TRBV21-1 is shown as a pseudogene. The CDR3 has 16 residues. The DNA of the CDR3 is TGTGCCAGCAGCGCCGAACTAGCGGGAGTAGGCAATGAGCAGTTCTTC. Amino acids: CASSAELAGVGNEQFF.

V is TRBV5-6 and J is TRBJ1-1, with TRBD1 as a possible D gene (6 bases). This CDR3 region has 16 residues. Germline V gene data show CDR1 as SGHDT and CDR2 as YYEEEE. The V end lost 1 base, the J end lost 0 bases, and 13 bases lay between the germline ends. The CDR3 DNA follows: TGTGCCAGCAGCTTGCTTCAGGGGCTCATGAACACTGAAGCTTTCTTT. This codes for CASSLLQGLMNTEAFF.

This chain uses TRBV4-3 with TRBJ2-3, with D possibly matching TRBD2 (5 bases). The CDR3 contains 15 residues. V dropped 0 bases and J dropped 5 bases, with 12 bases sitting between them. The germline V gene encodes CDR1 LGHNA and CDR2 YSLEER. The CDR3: CASSQDWLAKDTQYF. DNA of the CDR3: TGCGCCAGCAGCCAAGATTGGCTAGCCAAAGATACGCAGTATTTT.

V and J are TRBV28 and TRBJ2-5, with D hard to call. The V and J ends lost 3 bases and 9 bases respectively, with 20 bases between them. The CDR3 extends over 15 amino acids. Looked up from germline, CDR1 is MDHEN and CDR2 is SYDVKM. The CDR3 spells CASSFRRSIQQPQYF. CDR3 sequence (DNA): TGTGCCAGCAGTTTCCGACGGTCCATCCAACAGCCCCAGTACTTC. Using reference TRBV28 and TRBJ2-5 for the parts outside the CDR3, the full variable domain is DVKVTQSSRYLVKRTGEKVFLECVQDMDHENMFWYRQDPGLGLRLIYFSYDVKMKEKGDIPEGYSVSREKKERFSLILESASTNQTSMYLCASSFRRSIQQPQYFGPGTRLLVL.

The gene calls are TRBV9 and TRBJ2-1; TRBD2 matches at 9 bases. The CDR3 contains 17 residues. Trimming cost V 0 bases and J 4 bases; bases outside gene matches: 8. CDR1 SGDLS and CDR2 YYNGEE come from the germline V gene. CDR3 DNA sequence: TGTGCCAGCAGCGTAGATTATGGACTAGCGAGTTACAATGAGCAGTTCTTC. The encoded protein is CASSVDYGLASYNEQFF. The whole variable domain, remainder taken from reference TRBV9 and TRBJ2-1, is DSGVTQTPKHLITATGQRVTLRCSPRSGDLSVYWYQQSLDQGLQFLIQYYNGEERAKGNILERFSAQQFPDLHSELNLSSLELGDSALYFCASSVDYGLASYNEQFFGPGTRLTVL.

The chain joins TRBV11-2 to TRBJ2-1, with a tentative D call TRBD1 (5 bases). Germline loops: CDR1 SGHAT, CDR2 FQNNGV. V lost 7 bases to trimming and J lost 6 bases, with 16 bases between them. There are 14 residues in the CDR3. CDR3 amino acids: CASTTGVGFNEQFF. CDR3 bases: TGTGCCAGCACCACAGGAGTAGGTTTCAATGAGCAGTTCTTC.

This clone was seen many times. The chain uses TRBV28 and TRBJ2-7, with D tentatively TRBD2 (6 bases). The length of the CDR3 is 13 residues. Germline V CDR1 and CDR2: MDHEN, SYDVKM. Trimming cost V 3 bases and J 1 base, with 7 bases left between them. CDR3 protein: CASSLEGSYEQYF. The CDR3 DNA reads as TGTGCCAGCAGTTTGGAGGGGTCCTACGAGCAGTACTTC.

CDR3 loop: CASRGQGGAGELFF. CDR3 nucleotide sequence: TGTGCCAGCAGGGGACAGGGTGGGGCCGGGGAGCTGTTTTTT. This chain joins TRBV6-1 and TRBJ2-2; TRBD1 agrees at 9 bases. Germline V CDR1 and CDR2: MNHNS, SASEGT. The CDR3 totals 14 residues. V lost 6 bases, J lost 6 bases, and 5 bases stayed unmatched.

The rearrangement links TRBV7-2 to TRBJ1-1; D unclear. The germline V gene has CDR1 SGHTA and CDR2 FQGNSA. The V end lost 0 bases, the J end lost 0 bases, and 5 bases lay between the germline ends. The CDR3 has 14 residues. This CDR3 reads CASSLAQVNTEAFF. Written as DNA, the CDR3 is TGTGCCAGCAGCTTAGCCCAGGTGAACACTGAAGCTTTCTTT.

CDR3 amino acids: CASSPPGGLAGASSYNEQFF. CDR3 bases: TGTGCCAGCAGCCCTCCCGGGGGACTAGCGGGTGCAAGCTCCTACAATGAGCAGTTCTTC. The chain recombines TRBV13 with TRBJ2-1; 12 nucleotides align to TRBD2. The junction had 14 bases not matched to a gene; V was cut back by 5 bases and J by 0 bases. Germline CDR1 and CDR2: PRHDT and FYEKMQ (reference sequence). This CDR3 region has 20 residues. Looking up the rest from reference TRBV13 and TRBJ2-1 gives the full variable domain: AAGVIQSPRHLIKEKRETATLKCYPIPRHDTVYWYQQGPGQDPQFLISFYEKMQSDKGSIPDRFSAQQFSDYHSELNMSSLELGDSALYFCASSPPGGLAGASSYNEQFFGPGTRLTVL.

The CDR3 DNA follows: TGTGCCAGCAGCGGACAGATAGATACGCAGTATTTT. It translates to CASSGQIDTQYF. This chain joins TRBV2 and TRBJ2-3, with D possibly TRBD1 on 6 matching bases. V lost 6 bases and J lost 5, with 9 bases in between. CDR3 length equals 12 residues. CDR1 and CDR2 from the germline V gene are SNHLY and FYNNEI.

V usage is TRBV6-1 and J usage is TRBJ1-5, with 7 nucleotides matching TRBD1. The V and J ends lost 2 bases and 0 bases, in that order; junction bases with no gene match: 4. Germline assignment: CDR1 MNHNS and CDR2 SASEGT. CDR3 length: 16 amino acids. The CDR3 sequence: CASSEMGQYSNQPQHF. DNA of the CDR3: TGTGCCAGCAGTGAAATGGGACAGTATAGCAATCAGCCCCAGCATTTT.

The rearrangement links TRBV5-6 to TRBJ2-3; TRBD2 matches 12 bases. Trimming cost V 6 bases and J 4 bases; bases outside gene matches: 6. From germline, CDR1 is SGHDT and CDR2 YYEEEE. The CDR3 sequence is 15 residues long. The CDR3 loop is CASTSSGRAADTQYF. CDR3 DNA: TGTGCCAGCACCTCTAGCGGGAGGGCCGCAGATACGCAGTATTTT.

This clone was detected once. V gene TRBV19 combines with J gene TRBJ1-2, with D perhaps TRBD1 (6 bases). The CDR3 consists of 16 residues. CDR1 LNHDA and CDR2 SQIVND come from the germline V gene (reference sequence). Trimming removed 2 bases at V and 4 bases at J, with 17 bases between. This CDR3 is CASSIMMGANGYGYTF. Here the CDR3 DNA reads TGTGCCAGTAGTATAATGATGGGGGCGAATGGCTATGGCTACACCTTC.

The CDR3 sequence: CASSLDPPSEQYF. The DNA of the CDR3 is TGTGCCAGCAGCTTGGACCCCCCGAGCGAGCAGTACTTC. V gene TRBV5-4 combines with J gene TRBJ2-7; D gene unclear. Trimming removed 0 bases from V and 6 bases from J, with 10 bases in between. The CDR3 contains 13 residues. Germline CDR1 reads SGHNT; CDR2 reads YYREEE (reference sequence).

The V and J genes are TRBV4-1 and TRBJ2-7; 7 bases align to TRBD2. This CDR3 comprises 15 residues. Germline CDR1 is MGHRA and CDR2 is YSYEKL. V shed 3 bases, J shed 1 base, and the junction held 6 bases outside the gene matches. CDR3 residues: CASSHSGGGSYEQYF. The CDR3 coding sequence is TGCGCCAGCAGCCATAGTGGGGGGGGATCCTACGAGCAGTACTTC.